The 9 T cell receptor beta chains reported below all come from one sample, sequenced in a study of cytomegalovirus exposure and HLA in healthy donors. PCR involved 60 Vbeta and 13 Jbeta primers. Produced via immunoSEQ multiplex PCR; TCRdb's table is partial and in-frame only. The table lists more than 150,000 clones, roughly 77% of them singletons. Sequences were obtained from PBMCs. These receptor sequences come from a woman aged 30 to 39 in good health and CMV-seronegative.

The V call is TRBV18, the J call TRBJ2-7; a weak D match, TRBD1 (6 bases). Germline CDR1 reads KGHSH; CDR2 reads LQKENI. The CDR3 spans 15 residues. Trimming took 6 bases from V and 2 from J, leaving 17 bases between them. The CDR3 loop reads CASSGAAGTTYEQYF. In DNA form, the CDR3 reads TGTGCCAGCTCGGGGGCGGCAGGCACCACCTACGAGCAGTACTTC.

The chain links TRBV5-1 to TRBJ2-7; possible D gene TRBD1, 5 bases. This CDR3 has 15 amino acids. Germline CDR1 is SGHRS and CDR2 is YFSETQ. The V end was cut by 0 bases, the J end by 2 bases, with 12 bases between. In nucleotides, the CDR3 is TGCGCCAGCAGCTTGGGGCAGGGCCTTACCTACGAGCAGTACTTC. Its protein is CASSLGQGLTYEQYF.

The chain combines TRBV30 with TRBJ1-4, with 7 bases lining up with TRBD1. CDR3 length: 13 residues. V gave up 5 bases and J gave up 6 bases; unmatched junction bases: 6. Germline lookup yields CDR1 GTSNPN and CDR2 SVGIG (reference sequence). Here the CDR3 reads CAWGRDSDEKLFF. Written as DNA, the CDR3 is TGTGCCTGGGGCCGGGACAGCGATGAAAAACTGTTTTTT.

This clone was seen many times. The chain couples TRBV4-2 to TRBJ2-1; 12 bases match TRBD2. CDR3 length: 17 residues. CDR1 and CDR2 from the germline V gene are LGHNA and YNFKEQ. V was clipped by 1 base and J by 4 bases; unmatched bases: 5. The CDR3 is CASSQGTSGEAYNEQFF. As DNA, the CDR3 is TGTGCCAGCAGCCAAGGGACTAGCGGGGAAGCATACAATGAGCAGTTCTTC.

Regarding this clone: Other DNA sequences of this sample code for an identical CDR3. The V call is TRBV9, the J call TRBJ1-5; D may be TRBD1 (6 bases). The CDR3 totals 15 residues. In germline, CDR1 is SGDLS, CDR2 YYNGEE. Trimming left V 0 bases short and J 2 bases short, with 9 bases between. The CDR3 is CASSVGAGGNQPQHF. The CDR3 DNA is TGTGCCAGCAGCGTAGGGGCAGGGGGCAATCAGCCCCAGCATTTT.

V and J are TRBV7-2 and TRBJ2-4; TRBD2 matches 9 bases. V was clipped by 7 bases and J by 10 bases; unmatched bases: 17. The V gene's germline CDR1 is SGHTA and CDR2 FQGNSA. CDR3 length equals 16 residues. The CDR3: CASTTSVSLAGVIQYF. The CDR3 DNA is TGTGCCAGCACCACTTCGGTCTCCTTAGCGGGGGTTATTCAGTACTTC.

The chain uses TRBV5-6 and TRBJ2-5; 12 bases agree with TRBD2. J was trimmed by 5 bases and V by 1 base; bases with no gene match: 3. CDR1 is SGHDT, CDR2 YYEEEE, per germline. This CDR3 has 15 amino acids. CDR3 residues: CASSLWLAGGETQYF. The CDR3 region has the DNA TGTGCCAGCAGCTTGTGGCTAGCGGGGGGGGAGACCCAGTACTTC.

The genes are TRBV2 and TRBJ2-5; D is perhaps TRBD2 (6 bases). This CDR3 has 14 amino acids. V lost 6 bases and J 2 bases, leaving 13 bases between the germline ends. From germline, CDR1 is SNHLY and CDR2 FYNNEI. CDR3 sequence (DNA): TGTGCCAGCAGCTACTCGGGAGCACAAGAGACCCAGTACTTC. It codes for CASSYSGAQETQYF.

The chain uses TRBV11-2 and TRBJ2-1; D gene uncertain. The CDR3 loop spans 11 amino acids. Trimming left V 2 bases short and J 7 bases short, with 3 bases between. Per germline, CDR1 SGHAT and CDR2 FQNNGV. The CDR3 sequence: CASSLINEQFF. Written as DNA, the CDR3 is TGTGCCAGCAGCTTAATAAATGAGCAGTTCTTC.